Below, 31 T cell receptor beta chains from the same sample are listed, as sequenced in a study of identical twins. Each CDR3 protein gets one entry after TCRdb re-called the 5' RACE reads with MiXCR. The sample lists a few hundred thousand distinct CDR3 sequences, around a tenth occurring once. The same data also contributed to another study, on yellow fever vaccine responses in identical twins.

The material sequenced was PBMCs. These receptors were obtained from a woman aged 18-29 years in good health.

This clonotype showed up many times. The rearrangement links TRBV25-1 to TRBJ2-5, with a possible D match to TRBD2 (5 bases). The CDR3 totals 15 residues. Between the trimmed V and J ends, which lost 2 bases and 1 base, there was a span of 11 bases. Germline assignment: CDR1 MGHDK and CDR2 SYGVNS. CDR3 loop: CASSEASIPQETQYF. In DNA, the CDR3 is TGTGCCAGCAGTGAAGCTAGCATACCCCAAGAGACCCAGTACTTC.

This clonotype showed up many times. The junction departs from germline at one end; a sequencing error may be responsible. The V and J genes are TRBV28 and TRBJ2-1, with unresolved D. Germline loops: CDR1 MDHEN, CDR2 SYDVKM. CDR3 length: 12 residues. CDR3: CATSSSYNEQFF. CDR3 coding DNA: TGTGCCACCAGTTCCTCCTACAATGAGCAGTTCTTC.

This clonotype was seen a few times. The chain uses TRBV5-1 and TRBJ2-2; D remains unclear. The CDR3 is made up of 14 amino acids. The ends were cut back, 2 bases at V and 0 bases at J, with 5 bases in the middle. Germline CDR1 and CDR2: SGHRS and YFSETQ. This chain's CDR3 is CASSFLANTGELFF. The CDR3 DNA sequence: TGCGCCAGCAGCTTTCTAGCGAACACCGGGGAGCTGTTTTTT.

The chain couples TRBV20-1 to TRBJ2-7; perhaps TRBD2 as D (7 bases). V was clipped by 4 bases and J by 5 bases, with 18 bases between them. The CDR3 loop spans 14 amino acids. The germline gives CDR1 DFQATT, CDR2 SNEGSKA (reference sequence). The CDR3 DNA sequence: TGCAGTGCTATACCGGTCGGGGGGCACGACGAGCAGTACTTC. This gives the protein CSAIPVGGHDEQYF.

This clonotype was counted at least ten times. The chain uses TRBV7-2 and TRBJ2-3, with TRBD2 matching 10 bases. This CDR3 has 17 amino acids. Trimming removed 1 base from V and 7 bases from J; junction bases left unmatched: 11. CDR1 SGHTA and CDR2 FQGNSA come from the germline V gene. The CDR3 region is CASSLVISGGPTNTQYF. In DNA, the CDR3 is TGTGCCAGCAGCTTAGTCATTAGCGGGGGGCCCACTAATACGCAGTATTTT.

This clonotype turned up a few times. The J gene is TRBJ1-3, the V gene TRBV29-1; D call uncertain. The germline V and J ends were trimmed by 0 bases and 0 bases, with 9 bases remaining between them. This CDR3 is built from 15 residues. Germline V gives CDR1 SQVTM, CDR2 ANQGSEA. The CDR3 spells CSVEDPRSSGNTIYF. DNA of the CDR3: TGCAGCGTTGAAGACCCCAGGTCCTCTGGAAACACCATATATTTT. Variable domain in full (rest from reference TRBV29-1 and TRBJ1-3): SAVISQKPSRDICQRGTSLTIQCQVDSQVTMMFWYRQQPGQSLTLIATANQGSEATYESGFVIDKFPISRPNLTFSTLTVSNMSPEDSSIYLCSVEDPRSSGNTIYFGEGSWLTVV.

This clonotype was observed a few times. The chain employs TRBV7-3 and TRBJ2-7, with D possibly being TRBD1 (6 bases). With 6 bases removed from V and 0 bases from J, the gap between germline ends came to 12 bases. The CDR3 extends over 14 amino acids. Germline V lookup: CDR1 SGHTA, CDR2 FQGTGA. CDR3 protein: CASRLGTSSYEQYF. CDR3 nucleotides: TGTGCCAGCAGACTAGGGACATCCTCCTACGAGCAGTACTTC. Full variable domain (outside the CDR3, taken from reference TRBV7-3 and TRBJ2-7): GAGVSQTPSNKVTEKGKYVELRCDPISGHTALYWYRQSLGQGPEFLIYFQGTGAADDSGLPNDRFFAVRPEGSVSTLKIQRTERGDSAVYLCASRLGTSSYEQYFGPGTRLTVT.

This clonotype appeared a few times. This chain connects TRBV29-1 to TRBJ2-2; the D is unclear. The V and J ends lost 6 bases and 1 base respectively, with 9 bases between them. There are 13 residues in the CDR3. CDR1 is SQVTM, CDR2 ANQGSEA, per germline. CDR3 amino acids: CSVLLVNTGELFF. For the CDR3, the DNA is TGCAGCGTCCTGCTTGTGAACACCGGGGAGCTGTTTTTT.

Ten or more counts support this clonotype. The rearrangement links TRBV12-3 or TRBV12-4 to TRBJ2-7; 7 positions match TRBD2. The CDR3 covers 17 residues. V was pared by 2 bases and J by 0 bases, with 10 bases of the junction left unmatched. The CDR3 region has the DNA TGTGCCAGCAGTTTAAAAGTGGGGGGGACGGGCTCCTACGAGCAGTACTTC. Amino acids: CASSLKVGGTGSYEQYF.

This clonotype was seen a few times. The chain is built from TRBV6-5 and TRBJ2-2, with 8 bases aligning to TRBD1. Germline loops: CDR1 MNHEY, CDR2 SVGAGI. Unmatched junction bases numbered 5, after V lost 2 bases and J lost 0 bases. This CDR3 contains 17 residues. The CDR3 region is CASSYDPGQANTGELFF. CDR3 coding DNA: TGTGCCAGCAGTTACGACCCGGGACAGGCGAACACCGGGGAGCTGTTTTTT.

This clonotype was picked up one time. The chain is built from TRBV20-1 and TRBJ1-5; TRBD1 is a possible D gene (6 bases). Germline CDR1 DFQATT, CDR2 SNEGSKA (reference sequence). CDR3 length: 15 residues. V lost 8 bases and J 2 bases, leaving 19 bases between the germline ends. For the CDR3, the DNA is TGCAGTCAGTCGACCGGACAGTGGGGCAATCAGCCCCAGCATTTT. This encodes CSQSTGQWGNQPQHF.

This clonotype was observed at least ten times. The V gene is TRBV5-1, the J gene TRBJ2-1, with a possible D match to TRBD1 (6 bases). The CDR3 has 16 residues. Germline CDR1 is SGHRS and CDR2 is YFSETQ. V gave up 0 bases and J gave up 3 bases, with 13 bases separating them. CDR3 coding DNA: TGCGCCAGCAGCTTGGACCTCGGACAGAACTACAATGAGCAGTTCTTC. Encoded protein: CASSLDLGQNYNEQFF. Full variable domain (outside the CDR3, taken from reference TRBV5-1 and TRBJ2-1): KAGVTQTPRYLIKTRGQQVTLSCSPISGHRSVSWYQQTPGQGLQFLFEYFSETQRNKGNFPGRFSGRQFSNSRSEMNVSTLELGDSALYLCASSLDLGQNYNEQFFGPGTRLTVL.

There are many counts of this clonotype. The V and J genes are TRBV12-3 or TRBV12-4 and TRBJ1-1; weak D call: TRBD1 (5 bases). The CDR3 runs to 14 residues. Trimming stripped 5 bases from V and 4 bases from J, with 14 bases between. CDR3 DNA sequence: TGTGCCAGCAGTCCTAGCAGGGTTACCACTGAAGCTTTCTTT. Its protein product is CASSPSRVTTEAFF.

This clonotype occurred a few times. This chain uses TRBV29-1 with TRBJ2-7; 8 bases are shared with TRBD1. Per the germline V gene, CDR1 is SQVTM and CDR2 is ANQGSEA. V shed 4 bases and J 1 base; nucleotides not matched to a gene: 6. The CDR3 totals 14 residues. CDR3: CSVVGQGDSYEQYF. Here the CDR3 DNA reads TGCAGCGTTGTTGGACAGGGAGATTCCTACGAGCAGTACTTC.

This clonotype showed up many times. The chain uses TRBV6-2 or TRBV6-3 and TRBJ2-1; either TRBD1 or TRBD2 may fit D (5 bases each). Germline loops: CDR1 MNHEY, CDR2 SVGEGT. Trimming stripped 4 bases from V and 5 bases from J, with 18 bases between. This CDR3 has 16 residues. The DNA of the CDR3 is TGTGCCAGCAGTTCACACTCCCGGGACGGCAACAATGAGCAGTTCTTC. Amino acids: CASSSHSRDGNNEQFF.

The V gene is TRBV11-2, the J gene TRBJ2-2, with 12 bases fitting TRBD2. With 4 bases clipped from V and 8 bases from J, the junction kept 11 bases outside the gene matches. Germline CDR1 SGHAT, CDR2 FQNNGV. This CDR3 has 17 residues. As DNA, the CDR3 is TGTGCCAGCAGCTCTAGAGGGCTAGCGGGAGGGCCGGGGGAGCTGTTTTTT. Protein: CASSSRGLAGGPGELFF.

The CDR3: CASSAQGGSYNSPLHF. The DNA for the CDR3 is TGTGCCAGCAGCGCCCAGGGAGGGTCCTATAATTCACCCCTCCACTTT. The gene calls are TRBV7-9 and TRBJ1-6; tentative D call: TRBD1 (5 bases). CDR3 size: 16 residues. Trimming pared 5 bases from V and 1 base from J, leaving 12 bases between. Looked up from germline, CDR1 is SEHNR and CDR2 is FQNEAQ (reference sequence).

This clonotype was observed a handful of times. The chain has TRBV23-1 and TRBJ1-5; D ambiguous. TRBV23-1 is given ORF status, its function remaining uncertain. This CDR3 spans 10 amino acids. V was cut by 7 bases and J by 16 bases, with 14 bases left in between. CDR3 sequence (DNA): TGCGCCAGCACTTCCGGGCCCGTCCATTTT. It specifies CASTSGPVHF.

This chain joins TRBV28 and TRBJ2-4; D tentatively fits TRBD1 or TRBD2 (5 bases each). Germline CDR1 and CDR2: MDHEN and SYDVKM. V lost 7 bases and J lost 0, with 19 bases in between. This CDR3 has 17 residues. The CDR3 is CASTLSRGRRAKNIQYF. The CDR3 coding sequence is TGTGCCAGCACTTTGTCGAGGGGTCGTCGAGCCAAAAACATTCAGTACTTC.

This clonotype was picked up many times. In DNA, the CDR3 is TGCAGTGCTACACGGCGGGAGGGCCTCAATGAGCAGTTCTTC. This translates into CSATRREGLNEQFF. The J gene is TRBJ2-1, the V gene TRBV20-1; 9 positions agree with TRBD2. Germline V lookup: CDR1 DFQATT, CDR2 SNEGSKA (reference sequence). The CDR3 loop spans 14 amino acids. V gave up 4 bases and J gave up 6 bases; unmatched junction bases: 7.

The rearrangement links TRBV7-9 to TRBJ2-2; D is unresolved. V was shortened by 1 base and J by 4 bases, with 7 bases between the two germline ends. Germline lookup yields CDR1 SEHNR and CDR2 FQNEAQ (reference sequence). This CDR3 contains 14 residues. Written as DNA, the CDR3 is TGTGCCAGCAGCTTAGGTGCGATCACCGGGGAGCTGTTTTTT. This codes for CASSLGAITGELFF.

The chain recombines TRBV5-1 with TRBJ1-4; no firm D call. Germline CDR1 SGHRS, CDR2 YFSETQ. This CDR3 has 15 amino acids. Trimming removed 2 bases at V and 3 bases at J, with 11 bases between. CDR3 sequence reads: CASSFGGVSNEKLFF. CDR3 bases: TGCGCCAGCAGCTTTGGCGGAGTGTCTAATGAAAAACTGTTTTTT.

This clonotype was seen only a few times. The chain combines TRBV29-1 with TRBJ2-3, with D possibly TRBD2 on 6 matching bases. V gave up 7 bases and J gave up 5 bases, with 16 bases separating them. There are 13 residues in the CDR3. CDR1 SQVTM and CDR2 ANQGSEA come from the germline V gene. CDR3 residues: CSAGIGSRDTQYF. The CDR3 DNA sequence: TGCAGCGCTGGGATCGGGAGTAGAGATACGCAGTATTTT.

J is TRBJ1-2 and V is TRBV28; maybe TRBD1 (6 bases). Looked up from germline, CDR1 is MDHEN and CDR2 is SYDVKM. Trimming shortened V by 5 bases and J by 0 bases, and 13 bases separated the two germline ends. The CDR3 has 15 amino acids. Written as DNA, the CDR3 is TGTGCCAGCAGTCCGGCCCAGGGGTCTAACTATGGCTACACCTTC. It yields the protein CASSPAQGSNYGYTF.

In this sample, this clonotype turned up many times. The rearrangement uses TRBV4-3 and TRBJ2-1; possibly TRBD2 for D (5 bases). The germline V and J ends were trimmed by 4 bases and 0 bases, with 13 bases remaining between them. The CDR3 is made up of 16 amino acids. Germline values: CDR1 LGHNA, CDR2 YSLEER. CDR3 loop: CASSLRALASYNEQFF. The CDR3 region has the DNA TGCGCCAGCAGCCTCCGGGCCCTAGCCTCCTACAATGAGCAGTTCTTC.

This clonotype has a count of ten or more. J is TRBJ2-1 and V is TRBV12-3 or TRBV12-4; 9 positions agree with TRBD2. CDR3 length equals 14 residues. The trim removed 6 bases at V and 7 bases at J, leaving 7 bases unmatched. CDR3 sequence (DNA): TGTGCCAGCAGGGGTATAGCGGGAGTTAATGAGCAGTTCTTC. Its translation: CASRGIAGVNEQFF.

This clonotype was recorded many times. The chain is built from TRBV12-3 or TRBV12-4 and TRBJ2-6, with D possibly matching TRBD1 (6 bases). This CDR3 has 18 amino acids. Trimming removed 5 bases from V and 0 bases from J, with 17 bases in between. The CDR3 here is CASSRGGGPNSGANVLTF. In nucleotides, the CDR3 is TGTGCCAGCAGTCGGGGTGGGGGCCCCAACTCTGGGGCCAACGTCCTGACTTTC.

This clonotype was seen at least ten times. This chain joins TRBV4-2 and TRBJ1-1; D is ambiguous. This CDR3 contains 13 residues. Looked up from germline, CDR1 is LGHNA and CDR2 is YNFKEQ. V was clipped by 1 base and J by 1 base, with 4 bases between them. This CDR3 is CASSQAPNTEAFF. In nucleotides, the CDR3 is TGTGCCAGCAGCCAAGCCCCGAACACTGAAGCTTTCTTT.

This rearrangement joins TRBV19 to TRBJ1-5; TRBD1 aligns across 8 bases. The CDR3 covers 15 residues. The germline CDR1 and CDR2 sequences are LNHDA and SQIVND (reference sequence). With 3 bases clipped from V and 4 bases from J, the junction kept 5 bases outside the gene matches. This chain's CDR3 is CASSIPGGGNQPQHF. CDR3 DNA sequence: TGTGCCAGTAGTATCCCAGGGGGCGGGAATCAGCCCCAGCATTTT.

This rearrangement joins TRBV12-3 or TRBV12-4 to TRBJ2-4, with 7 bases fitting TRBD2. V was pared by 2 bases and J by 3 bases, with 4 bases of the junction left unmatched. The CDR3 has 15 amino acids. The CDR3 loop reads CASSLFREVKNIQYF. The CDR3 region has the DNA TGTGCCAGCAGTTTATTTCGGGAGGTCAAAAACATTCAGTACTTC.

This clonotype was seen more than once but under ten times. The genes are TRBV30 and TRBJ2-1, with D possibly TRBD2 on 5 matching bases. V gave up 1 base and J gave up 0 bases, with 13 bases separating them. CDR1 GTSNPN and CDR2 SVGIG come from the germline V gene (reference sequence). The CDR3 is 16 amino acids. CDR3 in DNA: TGTGCCTGGAGTGCCCGGAGGCGGAGCTCCTACAATGAGCAGTTCTTC. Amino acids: CAWSARRRSSYNEQFF.